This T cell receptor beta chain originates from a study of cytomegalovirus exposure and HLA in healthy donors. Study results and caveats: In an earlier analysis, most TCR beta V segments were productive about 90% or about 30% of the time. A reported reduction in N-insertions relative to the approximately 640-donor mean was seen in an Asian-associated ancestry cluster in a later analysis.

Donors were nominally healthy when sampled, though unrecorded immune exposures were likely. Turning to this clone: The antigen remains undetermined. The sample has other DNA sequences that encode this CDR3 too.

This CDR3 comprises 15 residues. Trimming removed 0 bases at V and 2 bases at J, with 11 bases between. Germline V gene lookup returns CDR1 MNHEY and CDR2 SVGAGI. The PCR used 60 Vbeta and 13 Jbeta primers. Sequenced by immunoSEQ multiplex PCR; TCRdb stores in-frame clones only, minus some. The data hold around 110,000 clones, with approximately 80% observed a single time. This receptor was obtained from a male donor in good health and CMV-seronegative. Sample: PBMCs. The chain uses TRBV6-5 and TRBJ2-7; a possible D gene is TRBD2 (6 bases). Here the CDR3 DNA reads TGTGCCAGCAGTTACTCGGCGGGAAGGACCTACGAGCAGTACTTC. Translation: CASSYSAGRTYEQYF.